The subject of this entry is one T cell receptor beta chain. The antigen is undetermined. This sample is part of a study of T cells in Graves' hyperthyroidism and ophthalmopathy. Study details: Peripheral blood samples were taken at initial diagnosis, prior to any treatment. Findings and caveats of the study: Through a model of 13 V-J features, ophthalmopathy was separated from stable hyperthyroidism. Progression to ophthalmopathy was predicted a median of roughly 6.5 months early. Most clonotypes expanded in thyroid above 0.001 were likewise present in blood.

Amplified TCR beta CDR3 regions came from RNA transcripts. HTBI primers drove first-round RT-PCR of the TCR CDR3. Via MiXCR, TCRdb re-called the multiplex PCR reads, giving one row per CDR3 protein. The sample holds about 380,000 distinct CDR3 sequences; under 20% are singletons and the top ten take 40%. The length of the CDR3 is 15 residues. The ends lost 6 bases at V and 6 bases at J; junction bases unmatched: 11. Germline V gene sequence: CDR1 SEHNR, CDR2 FQNEAQ (reference sequence). The chain is built from TRBV7-9 and TRBJ2-7; 10 bases are a match to TRBD2. Sequenced input: blood. The receptor was isolated from a young man with Graves' ophthalmopathy. CDR3 nucleotide sequence: TGTGCCAGCAGTCGGGACTCTAGCGGGGGAATCGAGCAGTACTTC. Protein product: CASSRDSSGGIEQYF.